Reported below is one T cell receptor (beta chain). Its antigen is as yet unknown. The source of the sample is a study of OX40 agonist ivuxolimab in advanced cancers. With 5 bases removed from V and 7 bases from J, the gap between germline ends came to 14 bases. CDR1 is KGHSH and CDR2 is LQKENI in the germline V gene. CDR3 length: 13 residues. The study's findings and limits: Some of the lowest clonal expansion was seen in partial responders at 0.1-3.0 mg/kg.

Using immunoSEQ multiplex PCR, the repertoire was profiled, and TCRdb retains in-frame clones only, with some absent. Counted here are 65,000 to 75,000 clones, about 87% occurring once; the ten biggest clones make up 4% to 5%. The chain couples TRBV18 to TRBJ1-1; D is unclear. The sample in question was CD4+ or CD8+ T cells sorted from blood, obtained in a trial of the OX40 agonist ivuxolimab. This sequence originates from an adult with an advanced solid tumor such as melanoma, head and neck, liver or kidney cancer. The CDR3 here is CASSSLPEGEAFF. For the CDR3, the DNA is TGTGCCAGCTCATCCTTACCCGAAGGTGAAGCTTTCTTT.